The 10 T cell receptor beta chains listed next were all sequenced from one sample in a study of beta chain features in type 1 diabetes. Every isolated RNA sample was fully reverse transcribed, so sequencing captured expressed TCRB transcripts. Using immunoSEQ multiplex PCR, the repertoire was profiled, and TCRdb retains in-frame clones only, with some absent. Of over 700,000 clones in the sample, 15% to 20% were seen once. Sequencing was performed on naive CD4+ T cells from blood. Receptors were obtained from a woman aged 18-29 years in good health.

This clone has a handful of counts. J is TRBJ2-1 and V is TRBV18; 9 bases are a match to TRBD1. In germline, CDR1 is KGHSH, CDR2 LQKENI. After removal of 4 bases from V and 7 bases from J, the junction contained 8 bases not matched to a gene. The CDR3 is 15 residues long. CDR3 DNA: TGTGCCAGCTCACAAAAGTTCGACAGGGGGAATGAGCAGTTCTTC. Translating gives CASSQKFDRGNEQFF.

This chain uses TRBV6-5 with TRBJ1-2; D unclear. This CDR3 spans 13 amino acids. The V gene lost 5 bases and the J gene lost 0 bases, with 7 bases spanning the gap. The germline V gene has CDR1 MNHEY and CDR2 SVGAGI. CDR3 protein: CASSPGSNYGYTF. In nucleotides, the CDR3 is TGTGCCAGCAGTCCGGGTTCTAACTATGGCTACACCTTC.

The V and J genes are TRBV19 and TRBJ2-2, with D possibly matching TRBD2 (6 bases). Trimming took off 3 bases at V and 8 bases at J, with 16 bases between the two ends. The CDR3 covers 15 residues. The germline gives CDR1 LNHDA, CDR2 SQIVND (reference sequence). Written as DNA, the CDR3 is TGTGCCAGTAGTATGCACGGGAGTAGGCAGGGGGAGCTGTTTTTT. This translates into CASSMHGSRQGELFF.

The rearrangement joins TRBV7-3 to TRBJ2-3; no clear D. V was shortened by 0 bases and J by 1 base, with 8 bases between the two germline ends. The CDR3 sequence is 15 residues long. From germline, CDR1 is SGHTA and CDR2 FQGTGA. CDR3 protein: CASSLTSLRTDTQYF. The CDR3 DNA sequence: TGTGCCAGCAGCTTAACCTCCCTTCGCACAGATACGCAGTATTTT.

This clone was seen more than once but under ten times. This chain links TRBV4-2 with TRBJ2-2; 10 bases are shared with TRBD2. The germline CDR1 and CDR2 sequences are LGHNA and YNFKEQ. Losses at the gene ends were 3 bases for V and 2 bases for J; bases not matched to a gene: 9. The CDR3 consists of 18 residues. As DNA, the CDR3 is TGTGCCAGCAGCCAGCAAACCGGGACTAGCGTAAACACCGGGGAGCTGTTTTTT. Its translation is CASSQQTGTSVNTGELFF.

A few counts support this clone. The chain uses TRBV4-3 and TRBJ2-2; no clear D gene. The CDR3 covers 17 residues. Germline V gives CDR1 LGHNA, CDR2 YSLEER. V lost 0 bases and J 1 base, leaving 12 bases between the germline ends. The CDR3 reads CASSQDLSWRNTGELFF. CDR3 sequence (DNA): TGCGCCAGCAGCCAAGATCTCTCCTGGCGGAACACCGGGGAGCTGTTTTTT.

The J gene is TRBJ2-5, the V gene TRBV2, with no clear D. V was shortened by 1 base and J by 5 bases, with 8 bases between the two germline ends. Per the germline V gene, CDR1 is SNHLY and CDR2 is FYNNEI. CDR3 length: 13 amino acids. The CDR3 bases are TGTGCCAGCAGTGAAGTGGGATGGGAGACCCAGTACTTC. This encodes CASSEVGWETQYF.

In its sample, this clone was seen a few times. The chain couples TRBV27 to TRBJ1-1; D might be TRBD1 (5 bases). With 4 bases removed from V and 0 bases from J, the gap between germline ends came to 9 bases. This CDR3 is built from 14 residues. Looked up from germline, CDR1 is MNHEY and CDR2 is SMNVEV (reference sequence). CDR3 residues: CASSSSGLNTEAFF. The CDR3 coding sequence is TGTGCCAGCAGTTCGTCAGGGCTGAACACTGAAGCTTTCTTT.

CDR3 amino acids: CASSVEQGGGKNEQFF. DNA of the CDR3: TGTGCCAGCAGCGTAGAGCAGGGCGGGGGGAAAAATGAGCAGTTCTTC. J is TRBJ2-1 and V is TRBV9; 8 bases are shared with TRBD2. Germline assignment: CDR1 SGDLS and CDR2 YYNGEE. The CDR3 has 16 residues. The ends lost 0 bases at V and 7 bases at J; junction bases unmatched: 9.

The chain combines TRBV7-3 with TRBJ2-1, with D unclear. The CDR3 totals 15 residues. Per germline, CDR1 SGHTA and CDR2 FQGTGA. V was clipped by 2 bases and J by 2 bases, with 10 bases between them. CDR3 sequence: CASSLGSQPYNEQFF. The DNA of the CDR3 is TGTGCCAGCAGCTTAGGCTCTCAACCCTACAATGAGCAGTTCTTC.